Shown below are 16 T cell receptor beta chains from a single sample sequenced in a study of blood T cell repertoires in COVID-19. The method was immunoSEQ multiplex PCR; TCRdb's version includes in-frame clones alone and lacks a portion of them. Among 95,000 to 120,000 clones, over 80% were seen once, and the ten largest hold about 4%. The specimen was peripheral blood. The receptors originated from an older woman with acute or convalescent COVID-19.

V gene TRBV20-1 combines with J gene TRBJ1-1, with D hard to call. CDR3 length: 14 residues. Trimming cost V 3 bases and J 8 bases, with 19 bases left between them. Germline CDR1 is DFQATT and CDR2 is SNEGSKA (reference sequence). DNA of the CDR3: TGCAGTGCTAGTATACCATCTAGAGCGGGGGAAGCTTTCTTT. It codes for CSASIPSRAGEAFF.

The chain is built from TRBV6-5 and TRBJ2-7; TRBD1 is a possible D gene (5 bases). Per germline, CDR1 MNHEY and CDR2 SVGAGI. CDR3 length: 15 amino acids. V lost 5 bases and J lost 1, with 15 bases in between. The CDR3 DNA reads TGTGCCAGCAGTAGGACATCTAAGGGGTCCTACGAGCAGTACGTC. It specifies CASSRTSKGSYEQYV.

This chain uses TRBV18 with TRBJ2-1, with D unresolved. V was clipped by 2 bases and J by 4 bases, with 12 bases between them. CDR3 length equals 15 residues. The germline CDR1 and CDR2 sequences are KGHSH and LQKENI. The CDR3 region has the DNA TGTGCCAGCTCACCATTAGGCCTAGAGTACAATGAGCAGTTCTTC. Its translation: CASSPLGLEYNEQFF.

The chain couples TRBV30 to TRBJ1-2; D not certain. Deletions cut 0 bases from V and 7 bases from J, with 15 bases between. This CDR3 is 14 amino acids long. CDR1 and CDR2 from the germline V gene are GTSNPN and SVGIG (reference sequence). CDR3 sequence: CAWSVQVVGAGYTF. CDR3 sequence (DNA): TGTGCCTGGAGTGTACAAGTGGTTGGTGCTGGCTACACCTTC.

The chain links TRBV6-5 to TRBJ2-7; 8 nucleotides align to TRBD2. This CDR3 spans 14 amino acids. CDR1 and CDR2 from the germline V gene are MNHEY and SVGAGI. With 5 bases clipped from V and 6 bases from J, the junction kept 9 bases outside the gene matches. The CDR3 sequence: CASSLGSGGLEQYF. Here the CDR3 DNA reads TGTGCCAGCAGTCTCGGGAGCGGGGGACTCGAGCAGTACTTC.

The rearrangement uses TRBV2 and TRBJ2-3; D gene unclear. Trimming left V 2 bases short and J 0 bases short, with 15 bases between. The CDR3 loop spans 17 amino acids. Germline V gene data show CDR1 as SNHLY and CDR2 as FYNNEI. The CDR3 loop is CASSEISLSVSTDTQYF. DNA for the CDR3: TGTGCCAGCAGTGAAATATCACTATCAGTTAGCACAGATACGCAGTATTTT.

This clone was seen only once. This chain uses TRBV27 with TRBJ2-5, with D possibly TRBD1 on 6 matching bases. In germline, CDR1 is MNHEY, CDR2 SMNVEV (reference sequence). This CDR3 is 13 amino acids long. Between the trimmed V and J ends, which lost 2 bases and 7 bases, there was a span of 11 bases. For the CDR3, the DNA is TGTGCCAGCAGTTTAGGACAGAGGCGGACCCAGTACTTC. Amino acids: CASSLGQRRTQYF.

The sample holds one count of this clone. The chain carries TRBV7-8 and TRBJ2-7, with 10 nucleotides matching TRBD2. With V trimmed by 1 base and J by 6 bases, 6 bases remained unmatched. Per germline, CDR1 SGHVS and CDR2 FQNEAQ. The CDR3 length is 15 residues. The CDR3 DNA follows: TGTGCCAGCAGCTTAGGGCTAGCGGGAGTTTCCGAGCAGTACTTC. Its protein product is CASSLGLAGVSEQYF.

V usage is TRBV10-3 and J usage is TRBJ1-1; the D gene is possibly TRBD1 (6 bases). Trimming pared 0 bases from V and 1 base from J, leaving 12 bases between. The CDR3 is 16 amino acids. Germline values: CDR1 ENHRY, CDR2 SYGVKD. CDR3 nucleotide sequence: TGTGCCATCAGTGAGTCGAGGGGGACCCAGAACACTGAAGCTTTCTTT. Translated, it gives CAISESRGTQNTEAFF.

V is TRBV29-1 and J is TRBJ2-1, with 8 bases fitting TRBD1. V shed 6 bases, J shed 4 bases, and the junction held 8 bases outside the gene matches. The CDR3 extends over 14 amino acids. Germline V gene lookup returns CDR1 SQVTM and CDR2 ANQGSEA. For the CDR3, the DNA is TGCAGCGTAGCTGGACAGGGAGGATACAATGAGCAGTTCTTC. Residues: CSVAGQGGYNEQFF.

The V gene is TRBV18, the J gene TRBJ1-2; no reliable D call. Germline CDR1 reads KGHSH; CDR2 reads LQKENI. The CDR3 spans 13 residues. Trimming stripped 3 bases from V and 8 bases from J, with 13 bases between. CDR3 bases: TGTGCCAGCTCACCCGGGAGCGGGGTCGGCTACACCTTC. Its translation is CASSPGSGVGYTF.

The chain combines TRBV28 with TRBJ2-2; tentatively, D is TRBD2 (6 bases). The CDR3 runs to 15 residues. V lost 1 base to trimming and J lost 7 bases, with 13 bases between them. Germline V gene lookup returns CDR1 MDHEN and CDR2 SYDVKM. DNA of the CDR3: TGTGCCAGCAGTTTATCCGAGGAGGGGAACGGGGAGCTGTTTTTT. Residues: CASSLSEEGNGELFF.

This clone was counted a few times. V and J are TRBV7-9 and TRBJ1-2; weak D call: TRBD1 (6 bases). CDR3 length equals 14 residues. V was pared by 3 bases and J by 4 bases, with 12 bases between. CDR1 is SEHNR, CDR2 FQNEAQ, per germline (reference sequence). The CDR3 is CASSLVQGPYGYTF. CDR3 sequence (DNA): TGTGCCAGCAGCTTGGTACAGGGACCCTATGGCTACACCTTC.

In this sample, this clone turned up once. The V gene is TRBV18, the J gene TRBJ2-7; TRBD1 aligns across 8 bases. Germline CDR1 KGHSH, CDR2 LQKENI. V lost 3 bases to trimming and J lost 5 bases; unmatched junction nucleotides: 3. There are 13 residues in the CDR3. The CDR3 loop is CASSPDRAHEQYV. CDR3 nucleotide sequence: TGTGCCAGCTCACCGGACAGGGCTCACGAGCAGTACGTC.

V usage is TRBV3-1 (or the pseudogene TRBV3-2) and J usage is TRBJ2-2; 7 bases are shared with TRBD2. The J segment lost 7 bases and the V segment lost 6 bases, leaving 14 bases of the junction unmatched. Germline V gene sequence: CDR1 LGHDT, CDR2 YNNKEL (reference sequence). This CDR3 has 16 amino acids. CDR3 coding DNA: TGTGCCAGCAGTGCGGCGGGAGTCCACCGGGGCGGGGAGCTGTTTTTT. Translated, it gives CASSAAGVHRGGELFF.

V and J are TRBV5-1 and TRBJ2-2; a weak D match, TRBD1 (5 bases). The germline CDR1 and CDR2 sequences are SGHRS and YFSETQ. V was trimmed by 0 bases and J by 7 bases, leaving 13 bases between them. There are 15 residues in the CDR3. The CDR3 protein is CASSLVQGISGELFF. The CDR3 region has the DNA TGCGCCAGCAGCTTGGTTCAGGGTATAAGCGGGGAGCTGTTTTTT.